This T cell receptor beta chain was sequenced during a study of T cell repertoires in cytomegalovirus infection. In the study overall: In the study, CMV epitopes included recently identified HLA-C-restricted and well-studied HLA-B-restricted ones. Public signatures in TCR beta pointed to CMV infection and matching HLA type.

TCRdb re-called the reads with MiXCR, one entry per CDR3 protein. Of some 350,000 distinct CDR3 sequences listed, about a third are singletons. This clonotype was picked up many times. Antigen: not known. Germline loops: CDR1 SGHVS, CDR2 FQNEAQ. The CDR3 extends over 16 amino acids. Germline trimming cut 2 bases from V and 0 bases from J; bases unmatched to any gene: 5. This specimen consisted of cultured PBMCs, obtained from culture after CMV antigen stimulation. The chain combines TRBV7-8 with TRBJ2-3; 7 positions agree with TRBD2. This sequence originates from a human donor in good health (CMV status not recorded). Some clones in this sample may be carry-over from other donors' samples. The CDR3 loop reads CASSLSSGLSTDTQYF. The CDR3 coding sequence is TGTGCCAGCAGCTTATCGTCGGGACTAAGCACAGATACGCAGTATTTT. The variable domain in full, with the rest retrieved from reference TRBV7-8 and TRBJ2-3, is GAGVSQSPRYKVAKRGQDVALRCDPISGHVSLFWYQQALGQGPEFLTYFQNEAQLDKSGLPSDRFFAERPEGSVSTLKIQRTQQEDSAVYLCASSLSSGLSTDTQYFGPGTRLTVL.